The present entry profiles one T cell receptor beta chain with its context. Its antigen is not known. The CDR3 extends over 11 amino acids. The germline V and J ends were trimmed by 7 bases and 8 bases, with 11 bases remaining between them. This specimen comes from a study of CD8 T cells in ankylosing spondylitis. The study, taken as a whole, reports: Characteristic, it appeared, of ankylosing spondylitis blood was a TCR beta motif of fewer than 10 highly homologous variants. The authors reported significant enrichment of disease-linked clones in matched ankylosing spondylitis synovial fluid.

TCRdb called the 5' RACE reads again in MiXCR, with one record for every CDR3 protein. The sample holds hundreds of thousands of distinct CDR3 sequences; roughly a quarter are singletons and the top ten take roughly 1%. The sequencing sample was made of blood, either unsorted or a sorted T cell fraction (not recorded which). This chain joins TRBV12-3 or TRBV12-4 and TRBJ1-2; D ambiguous. This receptor was obtained from a male donor with ankylosing spondylitis. The CDR3 sequence: CASTMAEGYTF. CDR3 DNA: TGTGCCAGCACCATGGCCGAGGGCTACACCTTC.